The source of this TCR beta chain is a study of cytomegalovirus exposure and HLA in healthy donors. Broader study findings: Being productive about 90% or about 30% of the time was typical of most TCR beta V segments in an earlier analysis.

The PCR employed 60 Vbeta primers together with 13 Jbeta primers. Clones were sequenced by immunoSEQ multiplex PCR, and TCRdb holds only the in-frame ones, with some missing. The table includes 150,000 or so clones, around three quarters detected once. A word on this clone: Its matching antigen is unknown.

The length of the CDR3 is 14 residues. Germline lookup yields CDR1 MDHEN and CDR2 SYDVKM. V was cut by 6 bases and J by 0 bases, with 10 bases left in between. The chain carries TRBV28 and TRBJ2-3, with D possibly TRBD2 on 5 matching bases. This clonotype was sampled from a middle-aged woman in good health and CMV-seronegative. Sequencing was performed on PBMCs. The CDR3 DNA follows: TGTGCCAGCAGCCCGGCGGGTAGCACAGATACGCAGTATTTT. It is translated as CASSPAGSTDTQYF.